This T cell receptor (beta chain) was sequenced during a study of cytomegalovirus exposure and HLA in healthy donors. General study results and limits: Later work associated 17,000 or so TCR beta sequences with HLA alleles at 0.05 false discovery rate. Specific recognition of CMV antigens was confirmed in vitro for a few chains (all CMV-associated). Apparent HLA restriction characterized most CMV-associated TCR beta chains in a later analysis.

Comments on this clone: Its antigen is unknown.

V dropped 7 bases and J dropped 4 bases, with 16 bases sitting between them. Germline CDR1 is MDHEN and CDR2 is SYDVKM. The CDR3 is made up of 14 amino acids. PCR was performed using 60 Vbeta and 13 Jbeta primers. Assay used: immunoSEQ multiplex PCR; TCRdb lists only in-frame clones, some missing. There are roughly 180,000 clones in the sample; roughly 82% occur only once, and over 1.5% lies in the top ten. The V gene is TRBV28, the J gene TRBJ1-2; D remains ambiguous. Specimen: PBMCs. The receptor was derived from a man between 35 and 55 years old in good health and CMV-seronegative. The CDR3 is CASTSWEGFYGYTF. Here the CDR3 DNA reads TGTGCCAGCACCTCCTGGGAGGGATTCTATGGCTACACCTTC.